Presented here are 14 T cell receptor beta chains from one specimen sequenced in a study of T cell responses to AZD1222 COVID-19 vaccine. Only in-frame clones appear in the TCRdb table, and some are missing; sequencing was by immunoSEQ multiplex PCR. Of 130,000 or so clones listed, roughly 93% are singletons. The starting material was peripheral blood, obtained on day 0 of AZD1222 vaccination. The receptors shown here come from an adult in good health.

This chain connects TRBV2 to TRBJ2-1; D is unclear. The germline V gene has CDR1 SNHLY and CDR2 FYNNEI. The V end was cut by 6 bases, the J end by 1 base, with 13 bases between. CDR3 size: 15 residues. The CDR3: CASSARWKSYNEQFF. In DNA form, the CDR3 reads TGTGCCAGCAGCGCTAGGTGGAAGTCCTACAATGAGCAGTTCTTC.

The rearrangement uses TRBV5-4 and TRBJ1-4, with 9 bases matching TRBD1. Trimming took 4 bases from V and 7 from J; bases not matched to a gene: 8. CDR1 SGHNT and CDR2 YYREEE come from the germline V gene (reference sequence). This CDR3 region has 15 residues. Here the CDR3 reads CASSLQQGAGEKLFF. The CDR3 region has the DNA TGTGCCAGCAGCCTTCAACAGGGGGCTGGTGAAAAACTGTTTTTT.

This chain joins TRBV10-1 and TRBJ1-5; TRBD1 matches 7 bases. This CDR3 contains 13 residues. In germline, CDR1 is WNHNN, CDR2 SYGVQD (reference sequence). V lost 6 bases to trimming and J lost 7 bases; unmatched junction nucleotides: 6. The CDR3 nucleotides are TGCGCCAGCAGCGACAGGGTTGGGCAGCCCCAGCATTTT. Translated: CASSDRVGQPQHF.

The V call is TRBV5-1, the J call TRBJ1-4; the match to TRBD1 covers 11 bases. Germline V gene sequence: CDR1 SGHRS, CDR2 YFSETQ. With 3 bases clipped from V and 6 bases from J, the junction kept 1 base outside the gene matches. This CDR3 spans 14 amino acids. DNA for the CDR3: TGCGCCAGCAGCTGGACAGGGGGCGATGAAAAACTGTTTTTT. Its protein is CASSWTGGDEKLFF.

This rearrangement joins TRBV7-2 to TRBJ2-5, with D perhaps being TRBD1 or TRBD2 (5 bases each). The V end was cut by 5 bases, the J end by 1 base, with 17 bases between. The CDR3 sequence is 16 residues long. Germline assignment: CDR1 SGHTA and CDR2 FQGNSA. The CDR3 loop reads CASSLGAGTLQETQYF. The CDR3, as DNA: TGTGCCAGCAGCCTCGGGGCAGGTACCCTCCAAGAGACCCAGTACTTC.

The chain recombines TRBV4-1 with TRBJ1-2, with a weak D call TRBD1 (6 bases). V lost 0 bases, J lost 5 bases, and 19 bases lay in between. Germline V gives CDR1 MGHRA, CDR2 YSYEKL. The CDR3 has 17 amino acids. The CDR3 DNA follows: TGCGCCAGCAGCCAAGATTCCGGGACACCAAATTTTTATGGCTACACCTTC. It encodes CASSQDSGTPNFYGYTF.

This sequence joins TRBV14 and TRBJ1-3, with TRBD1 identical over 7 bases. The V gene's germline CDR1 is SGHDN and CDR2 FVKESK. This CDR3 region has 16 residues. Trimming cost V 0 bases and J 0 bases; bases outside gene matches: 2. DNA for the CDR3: TGTGCCAGCAGCCAAGACAGGGGGAGCTCTGGAAACACCATATATTTT. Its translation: CASSQDRGSSGNTIYF.

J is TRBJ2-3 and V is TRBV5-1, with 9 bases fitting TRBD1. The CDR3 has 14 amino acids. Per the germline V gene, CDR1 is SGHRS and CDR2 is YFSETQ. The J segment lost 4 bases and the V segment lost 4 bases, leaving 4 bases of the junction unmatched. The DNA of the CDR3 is TGCGCCAGCAGCAAAGGACAGGGGCCAGATACGCAGTATTTT. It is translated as CASSKGQGPDTQYF.

This CDR3 is CASSDWRDLRYGYTF. In DNA form, the CDR3 reads TGTGCCAGCAGTGACTGGCGGGATCTGAGGTATGGCTACACCTTC. The genes are TRBV2 and TRBJ1-2; D uncertain. Trimming took 3 bases from V and 5 from J, leaving 16 bases between them. The CDR3 runs to 15 residues. Germline V gives CDR1 SNHLY, CDR2 FYNNEI.

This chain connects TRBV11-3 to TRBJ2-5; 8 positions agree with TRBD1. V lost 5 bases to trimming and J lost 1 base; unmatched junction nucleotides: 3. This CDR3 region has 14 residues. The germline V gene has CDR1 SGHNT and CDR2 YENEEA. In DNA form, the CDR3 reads TGTGCCAGCAGCCCAGGACAGGGCCAAGAGACCCAGTACTTC. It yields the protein CASSPGQGQETQYF.

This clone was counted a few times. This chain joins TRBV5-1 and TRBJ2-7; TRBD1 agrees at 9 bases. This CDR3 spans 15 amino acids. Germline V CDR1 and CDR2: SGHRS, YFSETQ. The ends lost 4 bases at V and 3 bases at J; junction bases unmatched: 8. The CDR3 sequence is CASSRTTGGLYEQYF. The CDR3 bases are TGCGCCAGCAGCCGTACTACAGGGGGCCTCTACGAGCAGTACTTC.

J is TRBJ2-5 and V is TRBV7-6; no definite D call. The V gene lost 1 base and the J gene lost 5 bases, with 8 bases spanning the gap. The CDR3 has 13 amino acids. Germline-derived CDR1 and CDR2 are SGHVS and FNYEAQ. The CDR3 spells CASSLGFRETQYF. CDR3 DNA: TGTGCCAGCAGCTTAGGATTCCGGGAGACCCAGTACTTC. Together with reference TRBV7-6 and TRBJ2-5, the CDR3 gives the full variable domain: GAGVSQSPRYKVTKRGQDVALRCDPISGHVSLYWYRQALGQGPEFLTYFNYEAQQDKSGLPNDRFSAERPEGSISTLTIQRTEQRDSAMYRCASSLGFRETQYFGPGTRLLVL.

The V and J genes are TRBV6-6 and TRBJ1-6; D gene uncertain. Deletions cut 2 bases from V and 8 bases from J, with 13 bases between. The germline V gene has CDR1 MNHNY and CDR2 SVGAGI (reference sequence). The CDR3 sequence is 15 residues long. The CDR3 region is CASSYDPPEDSPLHF. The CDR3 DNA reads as TGTGCCAGCAGTTACGACCCCCCCGAGGATTCACCCCTCCACTTT.

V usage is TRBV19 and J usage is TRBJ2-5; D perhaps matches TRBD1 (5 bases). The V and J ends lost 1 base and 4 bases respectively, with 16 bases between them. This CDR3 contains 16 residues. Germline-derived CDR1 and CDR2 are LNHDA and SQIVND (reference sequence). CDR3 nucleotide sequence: TGTGCCAGTAGTATAGGCGCAGGGTTGTGGAGAGAGACCCAGTACTTC. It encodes CASSIGAGLWRETQYF.